This T cell receptor beta chain was sequenced during a study of identical twins (TCRdb year 2016). Context from the whole study: To test whether fetal clonotypes persist, this study deep-sequenced TCR alpha and beta repertoires from monozygotic twins, from unrelated adults of various ages, and from cord blood. Replicate twin experiments were performed at different times using different library preparation protocols to rule out contamination. Beyond this particular receptor, the publication reports: In monozygotic twins, out-of-frame TCR alpha sharing was systematically underestimated by recombination models, although the models agreed with sharing between unrelated individuals. Abundant cord blood beta clonotypes had fewer insertions, young adult naive repertoires showed a similar but weaker trend, and memory repertoires showed no such trend. Zero-insertion analyses could be partly confounded by invariant T cells such as MAIT and iNKT, although diverse VJ usage argued against such confounding for most clonotypes. In beta out-of-frame sequences, excess twin sharing was weaker, because having fewer shared sequences lowered the signal-to-noise ratio. Out-of-frame TCR alpha sequences shared between twins showed an excess of low generation-probability sequences compared with coincidental sharing between unrelated individuals. Conclusions relied on cross-sectional statistical analysis, since the same donors could not be followed over many years.

This clonotype was counted ten times or more. Which antigen it targets is not known. No base quality values were provided; no much bigger clone lies one nucleotide off. Every donor in the study was a healthy Caucasian. To prepare the library, 5' RACE was applied. Sequenced using an Illumina HiSeq 2000. Template switching introduced a universal primer binding site; the final cDNA contained a unique molecular identifier, enabling accurate counting of TCR cDNA molecules. Specific primers in the conserved constant-segment region were used to synthesize first-strand cDNA for TCR alpha and beta chains. To control for contamination, each cDNA library was double barcoded with a SMART-Mk sample barcode plus Illumina barcodes. TruSeq adapter sequences, together with Illumina sample barcodes, were added in two successive PCR steps. The Illumina HiSeq platform was used with custom primers to sequence TCR alpha and beta cDNA libraries. From the authors' description of their analysis: Unique molecular identifiers were extracted from raw reads with MiGEC, and CDR3 positions were determined with MiXCR. For each individual, recombination models were inferred using an EM algorithm with the repgenHMM and IGoR tools. The analysis of shared clonotypes was done with the tcR package in R, with sharing normalized by the product of cloneset sizes. To study raw recombination without the effects of thymic and clonal selection, out-of-frame nonproductive sequences were analyzed. Using fastp at Q25 and MiXCR, TCRdb reprocessed the public reads and kept productive beta chains. Identical CDR3 proteins give one entry, which carries the most common genes and DNA. The V and J calls and clone size are TCRdb's, not the authors'. The sample table lists 1.5 million to 2 million distinct CDR3 sequences, less than 35% of them with a count of one. Jointly, the top ten make up more than 0.25% of the sample.

Material: cord blood. The sequence was obtained from a newborn girl in good health.

DNA sequence: TGCGCCAGCAGCCAAGGCAGCGGGACGAGATACAATGAGCAGTTCTTC. It translates as CASSQGSGTRYNEQFF. The sequence links TRBV4-1 to TRBJ2-1, with 7 bases matching TRBD2. Compared with germline, V lacks 1 base and J lacks 4 bases; bases without a gene match: 7. Measured from the cysteine to the phenylalanine, the CDR3 is 16 residues long. Here the CDR3 DNA is all that survives: 48 bases in frame from base 1. For CDR1 and CDR2, the germline V gene lists MGHRA and YSYEKL.